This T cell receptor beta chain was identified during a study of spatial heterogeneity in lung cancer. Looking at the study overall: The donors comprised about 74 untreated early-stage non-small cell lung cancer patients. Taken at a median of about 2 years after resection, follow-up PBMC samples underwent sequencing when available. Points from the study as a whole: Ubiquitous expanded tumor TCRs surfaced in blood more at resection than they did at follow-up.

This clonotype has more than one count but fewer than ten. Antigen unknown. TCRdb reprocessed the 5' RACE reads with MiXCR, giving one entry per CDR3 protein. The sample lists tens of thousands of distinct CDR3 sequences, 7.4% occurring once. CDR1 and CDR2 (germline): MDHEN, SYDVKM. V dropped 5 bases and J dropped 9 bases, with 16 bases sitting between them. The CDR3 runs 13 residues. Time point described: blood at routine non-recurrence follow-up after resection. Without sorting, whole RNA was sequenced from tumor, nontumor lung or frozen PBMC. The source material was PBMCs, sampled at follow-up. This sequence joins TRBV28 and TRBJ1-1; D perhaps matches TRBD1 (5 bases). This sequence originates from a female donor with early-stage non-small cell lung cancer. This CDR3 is CASSTGTTPKAFF. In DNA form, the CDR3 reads TGTGCCAGCAGTACCGGGACCACCCCGAAAGCTTTCTTT.